The 22 T cell receptor beta chains listed next were all sequenced from one sample in a study of human T cells and chemical hapten exposure. Time point meaning: patch test 2, 6 weeks after DPC sensitization. Described treatment: therapeutic diphenylcyclopropenone sensitization with weekly scalp DPC. TCRdb processed the RACE reads anew with MiXCR; each CDR3 protein has one entry. In the table there are about 380,000 distinct CDR3 sequences, about 6.9% of which are singletons. The input for sequencing was whole blood, taken in connection with sensitization to the hapten diphenylcyclopropenone (DPC). The receptor set was obtained from a young woman with alopecia areata. Some clones in this sample may be carry-over from other donors' samples.

The sample holds a few counts of this clonotype. The CDR3 reads CASSLLGTVNSPLHF. The CDR3 nucleotides are TGTGCCAGCAGCCTCTTGGGGACGGTGAATTCACCCCTCCACTTT. This sequence joins TRBV14 and TRBJ1-6, with D possibly being TRBD1 (5 bases). V lost 4 bases to trimming and J lost 7 bases, with 14 bases between them. The CDR3 extends over 15 amino acids. The V gene's germline CDR1 is SGHDN and CDR2 FVKESK.

This clonotype was detected only a few times. The V and J genes are TRBV12-3 or TRBV12-4 and TRBJ2-3; D gene ambiguous. The V end lost 3 bases, the J end lost 6 bases, and 10 bases lay between the germline ends. CDR3 size: 13 residues. The CDR3 reads CASSFRQADTQYF. CDR3 coding DNA: TGTGCCAGCAGTTTTAGGCAAGCCGATACGCAGTATTTT.

V usage is TRBV19 and J usage is TRBJ1-2, with 7 nucleotides matching TRBD1. Germline CDR1 LNHDA, CDR2 SQIVND (reference sequence). This CDR3 is 14 amino acids long. After removal of 7 bases from V and 4 bases from J, the junction contained 9 bases not matched to a gene. The CDR3 bases are TGTGCCAGTACCAACCCGGACAGGAGCTATGGCTACACCTTC. It translates to CASTNPDRSYGYTF.

This clonotype appeared many times. The gene calls are TRBV13 and TRBJ1-2; 7 nucleotides match TRBD1. CDR3 size: 13 residues. V lost 0 bases and J lost 6; bases outside the gene matches: 1. In germline, CDR1 is PRHDT, CDR2 FYEKMQ (reference sequence). This chain's CDR3 is CASSLGQGHGYTF. As DNA, the CDR3 is TGTGCCAGCAGCTTAGGACAGGGGCATGGCTACACCTTC.

The rearrangement joins TRBV6-1 to TRBJ2-1; 7 nucleotides match TRBD2. The V gene end was trimmed by 7 bases and the J gene end by 7 bases; junction bases not matched to a gene: 16. The CDR3 consists of 16 residues. Germline CDR1 and CDR2: MNHNS and SASEGT. The CDR3 protein is CASILAGGLKFNEQFF. The CDR3 nucleotides are TGTGCCAGCATTCTAGCCGGGGGGTTAAAATTTAATGAGCAGTTCTTC.

This clonotype was recorded many times. The chain links TRBV9 to TRBJ1-6; D unclear. CDR1 SGDLS and CDR2 YYNGEE come from the germline V gene. The CDR3 contains 14 residues. V gave up 2 bases and J gave up 7 bases, with 10 bases separating them. The DNA of the CDR3 is TGTGCCAGCAGCGTGACGGGCGCGAATTCACCCCTCCACTTT. As protein: CASSVTGANSPLHF.

This clonotype was seen many times. The gene calls are TRBV29-1 and TRBJ1-1; the D gene is possibly TRBD1 (5 bases). Germline V CDR1 and CDR2: SQVTM, ANQGSEA. Trimming took 4 bases from V and 10 from J, leaving 16 bases between them. The CDR3 contains 12 residues. Here the CDR3 DNA reads TGCAGCGTTGTCAGGGAGTCGTCCGGAGCTTTCTTT. Translating it yields CSVVRESSGAFF.

The table lists this clonotype with a few counts. The gene calls are TRBV6-5 and TRBJ1-1, with 12 bases aligning to TRBD1. V shed 5 bases, J shed 5 bases, and the junction held 12 bases outside the gene matches. Germline values: CDR1 MNHEY, CDR2 SVGAGI. The CDR3 loop spans 17 amino acids. This CDR3 reads CASSRGTGGRSGTEAFF. CDR3 nucleotide sequence: TGTGCCAGCAGTCGTGGGACAGGGGGCCGGTCTGGGACTGAAGCTTTCTTT.

This clonotype turned up a few times. J is TRBJ1-1 and V is TRBV6-5, with 9 bases matching TRBD1. The length of the CDR3 is 14 residues. The V segment lost 2 bases and the J segment 10 bases; nucleotides outside the gene matches: 8. Germline V gene lookup returns CDR1 MNHEY and CDR2 SVGAGI. The CDR3 region is CASSYGGQGGVAFF. In nucleotides, the CDR3 is TGTGCCAGCAGTTACGGGGGACAGGGAGGGGTAGCTTTCTTT.

The chain employs TRBV3-1 and TRBJ2-3; 10 nucleotides match TRBD2. Trimming took 0 bases from V and 2 from J; bases not matched to a gene: 11. The length of the CDR3 is 19 residues. Germline loops: CDR1 LGHDT, CDR2 YNNKEL (reference sequence). CDR3 sequence reads: CASSQDSRRTSGDTDTQYF. DNA of the CDR3: TGTGCCAGCAGCCAAGATTCTAGGAGAACTAGCGGGGACACAGATACGCAGTATTTT.

This chain joins TRBV3-1 and TRBJ2-1; D is possibly TRBD2 (5 bases). V was trimmed by 0 bases and J by 3 bases, leaving 21 bases between them. This CDR3 is 19 amino acids long. CDR1 LGHDT and CDR2 YNNKEL come from the germline V gene (reference sequence). The CDR3 nucleotides are TGTGCCAGCAGCCAAGAAGGATCTGGACTCCTCGACCTCTACAATGAGCAGTTCTTC. Translated: CASSQEGSGLLDLYNEQFF.

In this sample, this clonotype turned up many times. This chain uses TRBV6-5 with TRBJ2-7; 7 bases are shared with TRBD1. CDR1 is MNHEY and CDR2 is SVGAGI in the germline V gene. The CDR3 totals 14 residues. With V trimmed by 5 bases and J by 7 bases, 11 bases remained unmatched. CDR3 DNA sequence: TGTGCCAGCAGTATGGGACAGCAAACGGGGGAGCAGTACTTC. This sequence encodes CASSMGQQTGEQYF.

The rearrangement uses TRBV20-1 and TRBJ1-2; D unresolved. Germline V gene data show CDR1 as DFQATT and CDR2 as SNEGSKA (reference sequence). V dropped 1 base and J dropped 2 bases, with 8 bases sitting between them. CDR3 length: 13 amino acids. CDR3 in amino acids: CSARVTANYGYTF. CDR3 nucleotides: TGCAGTGCTAGAGTGACTGCGAACTATGGCTACACCTTC.

This clonotype was observed many times. V is TRBV10-3 and J is TRBJ1-4; 8 nucleotides match TRBD1. This CDR3 has 14 residues. Trimming removed 5 bases from V and 8 bases from J; junction bases left unmatched: 7. The germline V gene encodes CDR1 ENHRY and CDR2 SYGVKD. CDR3 amino acids: CAISSGGAEEKLFF. The CDR3 DNA reads TGTGCCATCAGTTCAGGGGGCGCAGAGGAAAAACTGTTTTTT.

The V gene is TRBV27, the J gene TRBJ1-5, with 9 bases aligning to TRBD1. The germline CDR1 and CDR2 sequences are MNHEY and SMNVEV (reference sequence). This CDR3 region has 16 residues. The ends lost 3 bases at V and 4 bases at J; junction bases unmatched: 7. The CDR3 DNA reads TGTGCCAGCAGTTTCGCCGGGACAGGGCAAAATCAGCCCCAGCATTTT. Its protein product is CASSFAGTGQNQPQHF.

As DNA, the CDR3 is TGTGCCAGCAGTTTCGGGACTCTCGTCTACGAGCAGTACTTC. Its protein is CASSFGTLVYEQYF. The chain uses TRBV28 and TRBJ2-7; D is perhaps TRBD2 (6 bases). Germline loops: CDR1 MDHEN, CDR2 SYDVKM. The CDR3 has 14 amino acids. Trimming took 3 bases from V and 3 from J, leaving 12 bases between them.

This clonotype was seen a few times. This rearrangement joins TRBV3-1 to TRBJ1-2; D remains unclear. The V end lost 1 base, the J end lost 8 bases, and 11 bases lay between the germline ends. The CDR3 runs 13 residues. Germline V gene sequence: CDR1 LGHDT, CDR2 YNNKEL (reference sequence). The CDR3 nucleotides read TGTGCCAGCAGCCAAGTGGCGATGTCAGGCTACACCTTC. Amino acids: CASSQVAMSGYTF.

This clonotype has a single count. A much more abundant neighbour one base away suggests this may be a read error. The genes are TRBV7-8 and TRBJ1-1, with 9 positions matching TRBD1. This CDR3 has 18 residues. V dropped 0 bases and J dropped 0; count of bases not matched to a gene: 8. Germline-derived CDR1 and CDR2 are SGHVS and FQNEAQ. The chain's CDR3 is CASSLAQWDREMNTEAFF. The DNA for the CDR3 is TGTGCCAGCAGCTTAGCCCAATGGGACAGGGAGATGAACACTGAAGCTTTCTTT. Together with reference TRBV7-8 and TRBJ1-1, the CDR3 gives the full variable domain: GAGVSQSPRYKVAKRGQDVALRCDPISGHVSLFWYQQALGQGPEFLTYFQNEAQLDKSGLPSDRFFAERPEGSVSTLKIQRTQQEDSAVYLCASSLAQWDREMNTEAFFGQGTRLTVV.

The CDR3 DNA follows: TGTGCCAGCAGCTGGCCGGGACGAGTCTCTGGAAACACCATATATTTT. Its protein product is CASSWPGRVSGNTIYF. The J gene is TRBJ1-3, the V gene TRBV6-2 or TRBV6-3; D possibly corresponds to TRBD1 (5 bases). Trimming stripped 6 bases from V and 0 bases from J, with 15 bases between. CDR3 length: 16 amino acids. Germline lookup yields CDR1 MNHEY and CDR2 SVGEGT.

This clonotype was counted ten times or more. This chain links TRBV28 with TRBJ1-1, with TRBD1 identical over 8 bases. Trimming took 2 bases from V and 4 from J; bases not matched to a gene: 3. Germline assignment: CDR1 MDHEN and CDR2 SYDVKM. The CDR3 consists of 14 residues. CDR3 sequence: CASSLGDRFTEAFF. The CDR3 DNA follows: TGTGCCAGCAGTTTAGGGGACAGGTTCACTGAAGCTTTCTTT.

J is TRBJ2-2 and V is TRBV6-2 or TRBV6-3; D remains unclear. V lost 7 bases and J lost 5, with 11 bases in between. CDR3 size: 13 residues. CDR1 is MNHEY, CDR2 SVGEGT, per germline. The CDR3 reads CASTHPQTGELFF. Here the CDR3 DNA reads TGTGCCAGCACCCACCCCCAGACCGGGGAGCTGTTTTTT.

The table lists this clonotype with many counts. This chain connects TRBV6-1 to TRBJ2-3, with D tentatively TRBD1 (7 bases). This CDR3 is 17 amino acids long. With 0 bases removed from V and 0 bases from J, the gap between germline ends came to 13 bases. The germline V gene has CDR1 MNHNS and CDR2 SASEGT. CDR3 nucleotides: TGTGCCAGCAGTGAAGCGGCAGGGGGGTTAAGCACAGATACGCAGTATTTT. It translates to CASSEAAGGLSTDTQYF.